This T cell receptor (beta chain) derives from a study of shared clonotypes between healthy human individuals. Germline V gives CDR1 KGHSH, CDR2 LQKENI. The CDR3 is made up of 16 amino acids. V shed 2 bases, J shed 5 bases, and the junction held 8 bases outside the gene matches. Study donors comprised healthy, HIV-negative adults devoid of recent acute infection or vaccination. Some 84 million PBMCs supplied genomic DNA for unsorted samples. This clone came up a few times. Several immunoSEQ 96-well plates shared each subset's DNA, each plate a replicate. The unsorted PBMC replicate PCRs were performed with about 290 ng DNA, 25,000 to 30,000 T cell genomes. The protocol was immunoSEQ multiplex PCR, while the TCRdb copy is restricted to in-frame clones and leaves out a portion. This sample has approximately 440,000 clones, with roughly three quarters found just once.

The clonotype originates from a woman aged 40 to 50 in good health. Some clones in this sample may be carry-over from other donors' samples. Sequenced sample: PBMCs. The rearrangement joins TRBV18 to TRBJ2-5; 10 positions match TRBD2. CDR3 in amino acids: CASSPATLAGTETQYF. The CDR3 bases are TGTGCCAGCTCACCAGCAACACTAGCGGGAACGGAGACCCAGTACTTC.